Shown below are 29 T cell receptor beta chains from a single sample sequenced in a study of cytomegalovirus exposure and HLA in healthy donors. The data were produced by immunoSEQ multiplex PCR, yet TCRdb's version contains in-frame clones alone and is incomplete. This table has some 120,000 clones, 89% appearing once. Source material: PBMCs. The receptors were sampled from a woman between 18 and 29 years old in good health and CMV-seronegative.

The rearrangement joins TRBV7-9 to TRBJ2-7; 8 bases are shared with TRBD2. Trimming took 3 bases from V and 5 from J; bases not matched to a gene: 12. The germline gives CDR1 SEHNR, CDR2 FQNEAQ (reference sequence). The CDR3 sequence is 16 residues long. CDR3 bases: TGTGCCAGCAGCTTTCGGACTAGCTTCGAGATCGACGAGCAGTACTTC. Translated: CASSFRTSFEIDEQYF.

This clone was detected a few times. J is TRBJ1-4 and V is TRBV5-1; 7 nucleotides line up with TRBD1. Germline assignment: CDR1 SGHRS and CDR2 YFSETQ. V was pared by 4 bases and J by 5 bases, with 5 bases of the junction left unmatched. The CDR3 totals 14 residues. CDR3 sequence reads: CASSDGQANEKLFF. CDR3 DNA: TGCGCCAGCAGCGACGGACAGGCGAATGAAAAACTGTTTTTT.

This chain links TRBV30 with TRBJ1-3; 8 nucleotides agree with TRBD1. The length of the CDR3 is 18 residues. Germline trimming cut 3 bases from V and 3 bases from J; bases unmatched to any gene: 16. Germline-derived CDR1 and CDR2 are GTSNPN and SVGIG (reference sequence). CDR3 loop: CAWRHLLSQGAFGNTIYF. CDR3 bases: TGTGCCTGGAGGCACCTCCTCTCGCAGGGGGCTTTTGGAAACACCATATATTTT.

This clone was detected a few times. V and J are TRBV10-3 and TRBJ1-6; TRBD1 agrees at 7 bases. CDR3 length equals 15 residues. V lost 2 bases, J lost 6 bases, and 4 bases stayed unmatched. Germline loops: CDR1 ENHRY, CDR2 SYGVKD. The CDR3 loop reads CAISEQNRGNSPLHF. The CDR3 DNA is TGTGCCATCAGTGAGCAGAACAGGGGTAATTCACCCCTCCACTTT.

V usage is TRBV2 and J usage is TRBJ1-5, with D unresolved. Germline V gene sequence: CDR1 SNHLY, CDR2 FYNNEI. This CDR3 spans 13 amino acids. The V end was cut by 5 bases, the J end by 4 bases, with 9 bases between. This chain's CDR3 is CASSRGENQPQHF. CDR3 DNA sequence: TGTGCCAGCAGTCGGGGAGAGAATCAGCCCCAGCATTTT. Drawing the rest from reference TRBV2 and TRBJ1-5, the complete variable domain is EPEVTQTPSHQVTQMGQEVILRCVPISNHLYFYWYRQILGQKVEFLVSFYNNEISEKSEIFDDQFSVERPDGSNFTLKIRSTKLEDSAMYFCASSRGENQPQHFGDGTRLSIL.

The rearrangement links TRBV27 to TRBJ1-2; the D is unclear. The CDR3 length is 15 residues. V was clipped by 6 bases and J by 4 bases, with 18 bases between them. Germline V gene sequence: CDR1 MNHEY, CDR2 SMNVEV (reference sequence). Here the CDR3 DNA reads TGTGCCAGCAGGTTGGCGGGGTACCCCTCCTATGGCTACACCTTC. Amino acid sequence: CASRLAGYPSYGYTF.

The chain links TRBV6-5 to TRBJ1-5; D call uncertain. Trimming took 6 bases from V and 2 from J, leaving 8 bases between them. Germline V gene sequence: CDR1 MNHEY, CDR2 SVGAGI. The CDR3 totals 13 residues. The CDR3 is CASRGVGNQPQHF. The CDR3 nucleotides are TGTGCCAGCAGGGGAGTGGGCAATCAGCCCCAGCATTTT.

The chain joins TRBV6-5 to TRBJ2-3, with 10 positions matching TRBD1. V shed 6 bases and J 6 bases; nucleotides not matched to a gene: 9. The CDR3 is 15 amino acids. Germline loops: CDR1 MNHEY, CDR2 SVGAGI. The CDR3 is CASRTTGGEGDTQYF. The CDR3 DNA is TGTGCCAGCAGAACGACAGGGGGCGAAGGGGATACGCAGTATTTT.

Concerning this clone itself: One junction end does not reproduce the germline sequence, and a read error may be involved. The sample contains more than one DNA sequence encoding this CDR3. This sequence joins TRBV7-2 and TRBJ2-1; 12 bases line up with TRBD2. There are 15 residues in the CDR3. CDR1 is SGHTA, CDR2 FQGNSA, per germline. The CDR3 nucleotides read TGTGCCAGCAGCCTAGCGGGAGGGACCTACAATGAGCAGTTCTTC. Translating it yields CASSLAGGTYNEQFF.

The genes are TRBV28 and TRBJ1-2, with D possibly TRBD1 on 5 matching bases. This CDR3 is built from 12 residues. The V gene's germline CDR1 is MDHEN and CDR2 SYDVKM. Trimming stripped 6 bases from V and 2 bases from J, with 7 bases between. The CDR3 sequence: CASRQANYGYTF. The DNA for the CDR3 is TGTGCCAGCAGACAGGCGAACTATGGCTACACCTTC.

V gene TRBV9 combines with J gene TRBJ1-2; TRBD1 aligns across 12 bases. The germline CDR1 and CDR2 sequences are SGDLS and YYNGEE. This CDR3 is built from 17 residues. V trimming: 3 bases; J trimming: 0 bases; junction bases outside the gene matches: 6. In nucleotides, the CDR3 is TGTGCCAGCAGCGGGGGACAGGGGGCTATAGCTAACTATGGCTACACCTTC. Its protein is CASSGGQGAIANYGYTF.

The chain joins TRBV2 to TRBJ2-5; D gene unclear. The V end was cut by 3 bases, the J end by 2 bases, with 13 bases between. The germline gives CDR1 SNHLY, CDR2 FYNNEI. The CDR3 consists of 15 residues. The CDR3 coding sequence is TGTGCCAGCAGTGATGGGCAGAACCTTCAAGAGACCCAGTACTTC. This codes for CASSDGQNLQETQYF. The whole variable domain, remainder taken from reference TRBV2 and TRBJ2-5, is EPEVTQTPSHQVTQMGQEVILRCVPISNHLYFYWYRQILGQKVEFLVSFYNNEISEKSEIFDDQFSVERPDGSNFTLKIRSTKLEDSAMYFCASSDGQNLQETQYFGPGTRLLVL.

CDR3 sequence: CASSLVIGASPLHF. The CDR3, as DNA: TGTGCCAGCAGCTTAGTTATAGGGGCTTCACCCCTCCACTTT. V is TRBV7-2 and J is TRBJ1-6; tentatively, D is TRBD1 (5 bases). Germline V gives CDR1 SGHTA, CDR2 FQGNSA. Trimming pared 1 base from V and 9 bases from J, leaving 10 bases between. This CDR3 has 14 amino acids.

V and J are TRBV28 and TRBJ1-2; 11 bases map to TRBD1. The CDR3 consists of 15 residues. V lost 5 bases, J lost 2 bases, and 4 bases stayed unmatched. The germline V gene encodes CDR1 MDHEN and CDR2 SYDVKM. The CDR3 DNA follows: TGTGCCAGCAGTGGGGGGGACAGGGGGAACTATGGCTACACCTTC. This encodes CASSGGDRGNYGYTF.

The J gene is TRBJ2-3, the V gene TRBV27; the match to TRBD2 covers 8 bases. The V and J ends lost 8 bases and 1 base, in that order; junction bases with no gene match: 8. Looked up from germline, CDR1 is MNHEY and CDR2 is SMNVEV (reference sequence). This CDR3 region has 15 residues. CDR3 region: CASGTRLAGTDTQYF. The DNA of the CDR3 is TGTGCCAGCGGGACTAGACTAGCTGGCACAGATACGCAGTATTTT.

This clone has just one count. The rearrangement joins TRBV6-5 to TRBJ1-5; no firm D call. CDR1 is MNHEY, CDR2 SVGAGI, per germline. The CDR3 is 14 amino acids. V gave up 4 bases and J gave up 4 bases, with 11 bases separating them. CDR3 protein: CASSSQETNQPQHF. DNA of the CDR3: TGTGCCAGCAGTTCTCAGGAAACAAATCAGCCCCAGCATTTT.

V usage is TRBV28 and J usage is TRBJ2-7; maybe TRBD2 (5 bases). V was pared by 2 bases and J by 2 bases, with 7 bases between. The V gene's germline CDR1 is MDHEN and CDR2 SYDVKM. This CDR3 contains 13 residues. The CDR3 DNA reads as TGTGCCAGCAGTTTAAGCGGACCCTACGAGCAGTACTTC. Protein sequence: CASSLSGPYEQYF. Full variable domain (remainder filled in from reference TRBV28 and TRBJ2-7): DVKVTQSSRYLVKRTGEKVFLECVQDMDHENMFWYRQDPGLGLRLIYFSYDVKMKEKGDIPEGYSVSREKKERFSLILESASTNQTSMYLCASSLSGPYEQYFGPGTRLTVT.

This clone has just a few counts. CDR3 in DNA: TGTGCCAGCACCAGAAGCGAGACCTCTGGTGAGCAGTTCTTC. This codes for CASTRSETSGEQFF. The chain couples TRBV2 to TRBJ2-1; D remains unclear. Trimming removed 7 bases at V and 9 bases at J, with 19 bases between. Germline loops: CDR1 SNHLY, CDR2 FYNNEI. The CDR3 is made up of 14 amino acids. Supplemented by reference TRBV2 and TRBJ2-1, the full variable domain reads EPEVTQTPSHQVTQMGQEVILRCVPISNHLYFYWYRQILGQKVEFLVSFYNNEISEKSEIFDDQFSVERPDGSNFTLKIRSTKLEDSAMYFCASTRSETSGEQFFGPGTRLTVL.

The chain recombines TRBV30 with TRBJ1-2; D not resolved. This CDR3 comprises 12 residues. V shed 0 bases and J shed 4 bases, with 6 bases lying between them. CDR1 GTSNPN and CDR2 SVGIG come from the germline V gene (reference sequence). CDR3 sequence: CAWSVTSYGYTF. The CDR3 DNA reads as TGTGCCTGGAGTGTAACCAGCTATGGCTACACCTTC.

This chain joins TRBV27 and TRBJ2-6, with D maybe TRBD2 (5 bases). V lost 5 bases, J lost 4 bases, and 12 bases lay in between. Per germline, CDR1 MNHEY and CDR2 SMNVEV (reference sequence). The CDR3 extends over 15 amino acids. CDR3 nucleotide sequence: TGTGCCAGCAGTGGACGGGGAGAGGGGGCCAACGTCCTGACTTTC. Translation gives CASSGRGEGANVLTF. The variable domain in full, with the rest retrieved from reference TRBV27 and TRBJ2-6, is EAQVTQNPRYLITVTGKKLTVTCSQNMNHEYMSWYRQDPGLGLRQIYYSMNVEVTDKGDVPEGYKVSRKEKRNFPLILESPSPNQTSLYFCASSGRGEGANVLTFGAGSRLTVL.

CDR3 coding DNA: TGTGCCAGCAGCTTAAGCGGGGGCGAGGGAAACACCATATATTTT. Translated: CASSLSGGEGNTIYF. V and J are TRBV7-9 and TRBJ1-3, with D possibly matching TRBD1 (6 bases). The germline CDR1 and CDR2 sequences are SEHNR and FQNEAQ (reference sequence). The V end was cut by 2 bases, the J end by 4 bases, with 12 bases between. This CDR3 spans 15 amino acids.

The CDR3 is CAWSRTSGYTDTQYF. CDR3 DNA sequence: TGTGCCTGGAGCCGGACTAGCGGCTACACAGATACGCAGTATTTT. J is TRBJ2-3 and V is TRBV30; 10 nucleotides align to TRBD2. There are 15 residues in the CDR3. The germline V gene encodes CDR1 GTSNPN and CDR2 SVGIG (reference sequence). The junction had 5 bases not matched to a gene; V was cut back by 3 bases and J by 2 bases.

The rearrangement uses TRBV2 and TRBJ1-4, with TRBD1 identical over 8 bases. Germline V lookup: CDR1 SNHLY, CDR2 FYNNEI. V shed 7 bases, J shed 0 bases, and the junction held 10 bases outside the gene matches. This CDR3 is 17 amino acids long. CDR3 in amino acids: CASTIGQGEATNEKLFF. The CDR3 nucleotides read TGTGCCAGCACCATTGGACAGGGAGAAGCAACTAATGAAAAACTGTTTTTT.

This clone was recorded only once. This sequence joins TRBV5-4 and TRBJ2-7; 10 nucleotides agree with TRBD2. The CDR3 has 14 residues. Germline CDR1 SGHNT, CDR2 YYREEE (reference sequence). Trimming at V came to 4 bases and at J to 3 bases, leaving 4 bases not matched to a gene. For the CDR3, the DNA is TGTGCCAGCAGCCTCGGACTAGCGGTCTACGAGCAGTACTTC. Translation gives CASSLGLAVYEQYF.

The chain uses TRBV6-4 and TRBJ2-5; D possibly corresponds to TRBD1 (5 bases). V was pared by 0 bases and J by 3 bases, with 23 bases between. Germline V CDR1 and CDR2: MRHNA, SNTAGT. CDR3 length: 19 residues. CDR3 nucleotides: TGTGCCAGCAGTGACTCTGGGGCCGAACCCAAGCATTTTGAAGAGACCCAGTACTTC. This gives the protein CASSDSGAEPKHFEETQYF.

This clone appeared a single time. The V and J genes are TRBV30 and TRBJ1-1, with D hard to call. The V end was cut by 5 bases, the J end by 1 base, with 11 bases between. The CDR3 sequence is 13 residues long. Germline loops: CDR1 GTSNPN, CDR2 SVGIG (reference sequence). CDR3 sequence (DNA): TGTGCCTGGTGGTCCCTAGGGAACACTGAAGCTTTCTTT. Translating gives CAWWSLGNTEAFF.

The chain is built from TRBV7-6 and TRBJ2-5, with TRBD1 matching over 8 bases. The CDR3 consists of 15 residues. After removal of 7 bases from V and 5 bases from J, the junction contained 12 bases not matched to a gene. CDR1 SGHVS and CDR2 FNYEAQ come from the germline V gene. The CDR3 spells CASNTPRGRGETQYF. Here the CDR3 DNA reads TGTGCCAGCAATACCCCCAGGGGGCGCGGGGAGACCCAGTACTTC.

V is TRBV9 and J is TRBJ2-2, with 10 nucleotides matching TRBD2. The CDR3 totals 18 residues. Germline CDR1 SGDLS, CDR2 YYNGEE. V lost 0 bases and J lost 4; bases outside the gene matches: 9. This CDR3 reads CASSVDGPSGSITGELFF. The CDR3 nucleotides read TGTGCCAGCAGCGTAGACGGCCCTAGCGGGAGTATCACCGGGGAGCTGTTTTTT. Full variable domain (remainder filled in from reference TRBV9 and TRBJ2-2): DSGVTQTPKHLITATGQRVTLRCSPRSGDLSVYWYQQSLDQGLQFLIQYYNGEERAKGNILERFSAQQFPDLHSELNLSSLELGDSALYFCASSVDGPSGSITGELFFGEGSRLTVL.

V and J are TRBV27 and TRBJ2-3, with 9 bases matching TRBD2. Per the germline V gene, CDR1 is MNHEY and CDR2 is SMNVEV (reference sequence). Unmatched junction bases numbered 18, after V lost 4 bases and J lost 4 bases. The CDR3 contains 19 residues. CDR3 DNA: TGTGCCAGCAGTTCGGCGGGAGGGCCCGTACCTAATCGCCCAGATACGCAGTATTTT. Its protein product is CASSSAGGPVPNRPDTQYF.